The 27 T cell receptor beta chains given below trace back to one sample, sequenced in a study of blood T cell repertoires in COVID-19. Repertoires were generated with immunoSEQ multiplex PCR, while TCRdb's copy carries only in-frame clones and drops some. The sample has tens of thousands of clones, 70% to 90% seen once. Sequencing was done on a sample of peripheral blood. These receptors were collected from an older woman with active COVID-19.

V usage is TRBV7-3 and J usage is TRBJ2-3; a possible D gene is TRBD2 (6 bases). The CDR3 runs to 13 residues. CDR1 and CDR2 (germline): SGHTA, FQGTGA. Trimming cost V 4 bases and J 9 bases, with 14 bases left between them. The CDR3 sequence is CASSSQRRETQYF. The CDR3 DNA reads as TGTGCCAGCAGCTCTCAGAGGAGGGAGACGCAGTATTTT.

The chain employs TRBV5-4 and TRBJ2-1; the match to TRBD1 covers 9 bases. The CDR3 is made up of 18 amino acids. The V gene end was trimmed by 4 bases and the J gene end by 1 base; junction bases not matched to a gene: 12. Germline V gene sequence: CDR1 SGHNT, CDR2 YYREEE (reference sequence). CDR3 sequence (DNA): TGTGCCAGCAGCCCGGGACAGGGCAGGGGGGGGTCCTACAATGAGCAGTTCTTC. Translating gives CASSPGQGRGGSYNEQFF.

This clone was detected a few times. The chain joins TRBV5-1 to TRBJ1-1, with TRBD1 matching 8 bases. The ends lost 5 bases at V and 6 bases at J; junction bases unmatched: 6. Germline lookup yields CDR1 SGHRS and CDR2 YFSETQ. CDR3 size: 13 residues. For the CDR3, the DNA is TGCGCCAGCAGATCAACACAGGGGGCTGAAGCTTTCTTT. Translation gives CASRSTQGAEAFF.

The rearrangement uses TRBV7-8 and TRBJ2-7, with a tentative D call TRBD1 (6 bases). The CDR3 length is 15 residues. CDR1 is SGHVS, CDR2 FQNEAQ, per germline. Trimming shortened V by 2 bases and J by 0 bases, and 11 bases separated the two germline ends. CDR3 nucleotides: TGTGCCAGCAGCTTATCGGGACACCTCTCCTACGAGCAGTACTTC. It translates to CASSLSGHLSYEQYF. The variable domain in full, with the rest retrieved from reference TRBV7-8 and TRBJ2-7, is GAGVSQSPRYKVAKRGQDVALRCDPISGHVSLFWYQQALGQGPEFLTYFQNEAQLDKSGLPSDRFFAERPEGSVSTLKIQRTQQEDSAVYLCASSLSGHLSYEQYFGPGTRLTVT.

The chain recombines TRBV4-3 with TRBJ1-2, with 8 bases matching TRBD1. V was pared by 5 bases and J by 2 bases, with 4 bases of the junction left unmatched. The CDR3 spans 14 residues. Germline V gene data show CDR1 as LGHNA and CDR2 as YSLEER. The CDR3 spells CASSRTGSNYGYTF. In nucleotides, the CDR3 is TGCGCCAGCAGCAGGACAGGGAGCAACTATGGCTACACCTTC.

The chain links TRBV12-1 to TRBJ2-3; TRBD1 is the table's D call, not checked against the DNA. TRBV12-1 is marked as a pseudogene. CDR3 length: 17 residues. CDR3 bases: TGTGCCAGCAGCATCGTTCGGGCGACAGGGGCCACAGATACGCAGTATTTT. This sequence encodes CASSIVRATGATDTQYF.

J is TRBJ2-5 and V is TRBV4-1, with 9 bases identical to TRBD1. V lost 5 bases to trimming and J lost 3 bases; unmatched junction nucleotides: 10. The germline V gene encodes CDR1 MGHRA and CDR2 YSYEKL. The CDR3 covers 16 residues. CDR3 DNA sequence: TGCGCCAGCAGCAGAAACAGGGGGCTTGGAGAAGAGACCCAGTACTTC. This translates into CASSRNRGLGEETQYF.

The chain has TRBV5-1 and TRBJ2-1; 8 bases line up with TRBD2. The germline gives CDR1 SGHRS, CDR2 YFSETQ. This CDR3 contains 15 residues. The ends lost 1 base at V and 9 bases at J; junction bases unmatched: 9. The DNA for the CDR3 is TGCGCCAGCAGCTTGTACAGCGGGGGCTTGCGTGAGCAGTTCTTC. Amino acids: CASSLYSGGLREQFF. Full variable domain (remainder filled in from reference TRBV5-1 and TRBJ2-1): KAGVTQTPRYLIKTRGQQVTLSCSPISGHRSVSWYQQTPGQGLQFLFEYFSETQRNKGNFPGRFSGRQFSNSRSEMNVSTLELGDSALYLCASSLYSGGLREQFFGPGTRLTVL.

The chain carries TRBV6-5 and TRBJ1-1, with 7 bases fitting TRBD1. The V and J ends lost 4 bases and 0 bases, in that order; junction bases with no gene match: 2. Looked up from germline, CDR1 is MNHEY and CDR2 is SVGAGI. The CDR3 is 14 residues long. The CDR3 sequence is CASSWTGVNTEAFF. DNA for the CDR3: TGTGCCAGCAGTTGGACAGGAGTGAACACTGAAGCTTTCTTT.

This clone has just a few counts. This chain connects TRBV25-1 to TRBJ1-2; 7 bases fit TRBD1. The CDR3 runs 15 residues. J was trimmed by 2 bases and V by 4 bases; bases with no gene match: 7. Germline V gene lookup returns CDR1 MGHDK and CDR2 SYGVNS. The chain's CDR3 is CASSATGQINYGYTF. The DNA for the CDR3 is TGTGCCAGCAGTGCAACGGGACAGATCAACTATGGCTACACCTTC.

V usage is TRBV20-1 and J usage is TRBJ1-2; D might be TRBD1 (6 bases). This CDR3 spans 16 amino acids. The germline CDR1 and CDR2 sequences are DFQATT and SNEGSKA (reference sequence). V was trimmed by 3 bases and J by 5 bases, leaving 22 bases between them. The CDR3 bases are TGCAGTGCTAGTCAAATTGGGGCCAGGGGAACATATGGCTACACCTTC. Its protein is CSASQIGARGTYGYTF.

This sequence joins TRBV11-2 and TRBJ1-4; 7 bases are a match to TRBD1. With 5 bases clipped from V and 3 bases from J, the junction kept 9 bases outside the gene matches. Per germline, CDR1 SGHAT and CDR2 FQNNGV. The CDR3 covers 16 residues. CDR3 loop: CASSLQGQVPNEKLFF. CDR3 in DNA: TGTGCCAGCAGCCTACAAGGACAGGTTCCTAATGAAAAACTGTTTTTT.

The chain's CDR3 is CASSPGTGGTQYF. CDR3 nucleotide sequence: TGTGCCAGCAGCCCTGGGACAGGGGGCACCCAGTACTTC. V usage is TRBV11-2 and J usage is TRBJ2-5, with 12 nucleotides matching TRBD1. The CDR3 loop spans 13 amino acids. The germline V gene has CDR1 SGHAT and CDR2 FQNNGV. J was trimmed by 8 bases and V by 5 bases; bases with no gene match: 3.

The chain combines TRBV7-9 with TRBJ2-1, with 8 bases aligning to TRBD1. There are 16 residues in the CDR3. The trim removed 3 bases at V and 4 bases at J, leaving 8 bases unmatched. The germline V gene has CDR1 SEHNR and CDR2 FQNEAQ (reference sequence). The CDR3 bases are TGTGCCAGCAGCTTCCCGCCGGGACAGGCATACAATGAGCAGTTCTTC. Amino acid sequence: CASSFPPGQAYNEQFF. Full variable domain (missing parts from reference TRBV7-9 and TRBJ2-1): DTGVSQNPRHKITKRGQNVTFRCDPISEHNRLYWYRQTLGQGPEFLTYFQNEAQLEKSRLLSDRFSAERPKGSFSTLEIQRTEQGDSAMYLCASSFPPGQAYNEQFFGPGTRLTVL.

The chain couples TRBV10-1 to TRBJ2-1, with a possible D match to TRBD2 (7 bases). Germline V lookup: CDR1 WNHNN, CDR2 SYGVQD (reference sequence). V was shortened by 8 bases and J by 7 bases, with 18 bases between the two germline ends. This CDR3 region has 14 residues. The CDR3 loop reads CASGEGGAWNEQFF. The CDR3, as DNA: TGCGCCAGCGGAGAGGGGGGGGCATGGAATGAGCAGTTCTTC.

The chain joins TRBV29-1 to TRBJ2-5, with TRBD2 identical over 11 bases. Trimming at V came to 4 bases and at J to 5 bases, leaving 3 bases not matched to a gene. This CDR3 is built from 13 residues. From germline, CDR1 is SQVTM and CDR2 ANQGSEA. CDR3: CSVGLAGSETQYF. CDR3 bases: TGCAGCGTTGGACTAGCGGGGTCGGAGACCCAGTACTTC.

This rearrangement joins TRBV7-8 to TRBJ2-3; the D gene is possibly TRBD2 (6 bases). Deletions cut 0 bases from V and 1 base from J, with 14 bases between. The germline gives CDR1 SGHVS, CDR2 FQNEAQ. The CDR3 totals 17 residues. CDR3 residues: CASSLALVGSGTDTQYF. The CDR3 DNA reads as TGTGCCAGCAGCTTAGCGCTAGTCGGGAGCGGCACAGATACGCAGTATTTT.

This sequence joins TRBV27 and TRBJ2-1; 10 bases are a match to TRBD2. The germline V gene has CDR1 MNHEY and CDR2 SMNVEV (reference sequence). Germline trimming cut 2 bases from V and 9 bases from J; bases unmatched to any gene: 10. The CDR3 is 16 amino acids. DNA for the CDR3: TGTGCCAGCAGTTTAACATTAGCGGGGGGCCCAGGTGAGCAGTTCTTC. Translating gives CASSLTLAGGPGEQFF.

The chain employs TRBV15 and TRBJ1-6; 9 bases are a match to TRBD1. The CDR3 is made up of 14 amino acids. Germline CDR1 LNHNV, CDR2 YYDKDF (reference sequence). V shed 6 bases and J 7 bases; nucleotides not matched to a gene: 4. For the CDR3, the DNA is TGTGCCACCAGGGACAGGGGAACCAATTCACCCCTCCACTTT. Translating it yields CATRDRGTNSPLHF.

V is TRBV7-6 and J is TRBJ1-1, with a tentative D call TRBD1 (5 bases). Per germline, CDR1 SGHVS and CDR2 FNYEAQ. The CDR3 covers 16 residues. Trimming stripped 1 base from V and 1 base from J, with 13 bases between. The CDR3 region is CASSLEIGRGNTEAFF. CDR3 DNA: TGTGCCAGCAGCTTAGAGATTGGGAGGGGGAACACTGAAGCTTTCTTT.

The CDR3 nucleotides read TGTGCCAGCAGCTCCCTGAGAGGGAACTATGGCTACACCTTC. It translates to CASSSLRGNYGYTF. The chain couples TRBV11-2 to TRBJ1-2; D call uncertain. The CDR3 consists of 14 residues. V was pared by 4 bases and J by 2 bases, with 11 bases between. Germline loops: CDR1 SGHAT, CDR2 FQNNGV.

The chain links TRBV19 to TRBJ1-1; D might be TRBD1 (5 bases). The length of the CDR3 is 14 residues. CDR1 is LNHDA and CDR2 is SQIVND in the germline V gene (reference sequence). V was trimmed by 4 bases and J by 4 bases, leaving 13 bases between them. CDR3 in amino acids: CASSNGRQGTEAFF. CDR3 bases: TGTGCCAGTAGTAACGGCAGGCAGGGCACTGAAGCTTTCTTT.

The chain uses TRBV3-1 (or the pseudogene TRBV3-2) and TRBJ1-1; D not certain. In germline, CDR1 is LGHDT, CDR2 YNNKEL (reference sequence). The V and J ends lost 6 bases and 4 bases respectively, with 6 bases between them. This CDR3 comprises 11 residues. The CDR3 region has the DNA TGTGCCAGCAGGCAGGCCACTGAAGCTTTCTTT. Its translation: CASRQATEAFF.

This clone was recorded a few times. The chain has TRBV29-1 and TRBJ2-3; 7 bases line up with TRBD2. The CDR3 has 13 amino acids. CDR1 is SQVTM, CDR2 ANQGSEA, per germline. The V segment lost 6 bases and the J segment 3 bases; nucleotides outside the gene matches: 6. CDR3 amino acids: CSVPGTTTDTQYF. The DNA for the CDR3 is TGCAGCGTGCCCGGGACTACGACAGATACGCAGTATTTT.

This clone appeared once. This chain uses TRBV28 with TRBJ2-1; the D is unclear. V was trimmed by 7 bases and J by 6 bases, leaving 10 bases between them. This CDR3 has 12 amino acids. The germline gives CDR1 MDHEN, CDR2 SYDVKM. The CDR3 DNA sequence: TGTGCCAGCACGTCGGGTGGCAATGAGCAGTTCTTC. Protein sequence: CASTSGGNEQFF.

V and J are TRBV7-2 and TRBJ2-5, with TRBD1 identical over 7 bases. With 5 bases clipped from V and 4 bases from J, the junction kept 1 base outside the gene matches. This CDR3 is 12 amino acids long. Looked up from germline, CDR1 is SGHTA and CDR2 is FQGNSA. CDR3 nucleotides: TGTGCCAGCAGCAACAGGGGAGAGACCCAGTACTTC. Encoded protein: CASSNRGETQYF.

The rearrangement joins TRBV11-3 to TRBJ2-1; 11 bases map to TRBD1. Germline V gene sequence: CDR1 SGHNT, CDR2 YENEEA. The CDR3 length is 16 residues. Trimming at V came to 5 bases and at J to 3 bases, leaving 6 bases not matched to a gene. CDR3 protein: CASSGSGTGGYNEQFF. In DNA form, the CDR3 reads TGTGCCAGCAGCGGATCCGGGACAGGGGGCTACAATGAGCAGTTCTTC. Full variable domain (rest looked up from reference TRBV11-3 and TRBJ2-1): EAGVVQSPRYKIIEKKQPVAFWCNPISGHNTLYWYLQNLGQGPELLIRYENEEAVDDSQLPKDRFSAERLKGVDSTLKIQPAELGDSAVYLCASSGSGTGGYNEQFFGPGTRLTVL.